Listed below are T cell receptor beta chains from one sample, sequenced in a study of T cell responses to AZD1222 COVID-19 vaccine. TCRdb's copy holds only in-frame clones and misses some; the assay was immunoSEQ multiplex PCR. The repertoire includes tens of thousands of clones, roughly 92% of them detected once, and roughly 3.1% sits in the top ten. The sample here was peripheral blood, taken 28 days after the second AZD1222 dose. The receptors were gathered from an adult who received the AZD1222 COVID-19 vaccine. CDR3s include the opening cysteine and the closing phenylalanine or tryptophan. The order of the fields is D gene, clone size, J gene, V gene, CDR3 DNA, CDR3 protein. A D gene is named only where the DNA matches it firmly. The size field is filled for only some rows; it gives once, few, many or a size class.

TRBD2,few,TRBJ2-1,TRBV5-1,TGCGCCAGCAGCTTGGTGGCTAGCGGAAGAGATGAGCAGTTCTTC,CASSLVASGRDEQFF
TRBD1,NA,TRBJ2-5,TRBV9,TGTGCCAGCAGCCCGACGACAGGGGGGGAGACCCAGTACTTC,CASSPTTGGETQYF
TRBD2,once,TRBJ2-5,TRBV5-1,TGCGCCAGCAGCTCCCGGACTAGTTCAGAGACCCAGTACTTC,CASSSRTSSETQYF
TRBD1,NA,TRBJ1-4,TRBV7-9,TGTGCCAGCAGCCGACAGGGCACAGTAGAAAAACTGTTTTTT,CASSRQGTVEKLFF
NA,once,TRBJ1-6,TRBV6-5,TGTGCCAGCATCCAGAGGGTGGGGGGTTCACCCCTCCACTTT,CASIQRVGGSPLHF
NA,NA,TRBJ1-4,TRBV18,TGTGCCAGCTCACCCGGCATGGGGGTTGAAAAACTGTTTTTT,CASSPGMGVEKLFF
NA,NA,TRBJ1-4,TRBV6-6,TGTGCCAGCAGTTACGACGGGGCTAATGAAAAACTGTTTTTT,CASSYDGANEKLFF
TRBD2,NA,TRBJ2-5,TRBV30,TGTGCCTGGAGTAGGGGACTAGCGGAGACCCAGTACTTC,CAWSRGLAETQYF
TRBD1,NA,TRBJ1-6,TRBV11-3,TGTGCCAGCAGCTTTGGGACAGGGGCTTCACCCCTCCACTTT,CASSFGTGASPLHF
NA,NA,TRBJ1-4,TRBV30,TGTGCTTCGTCCCTCGGGTGGGACGGCGTTGCAACTAATGAAAAACTGTTTTTT,CASSLGWDGVATNEKLFF
NA,NA,TRBJ1-2,TRBV6-5,TGTGCCAGCAGTTACTCGAATGGGGGGCGGGGGGGCTACACCTTC,CASSYSNGGRGGYTF
TRBD2,NA,TRBJ2-3,TRBV4-2,TGTGCCAGCAGCCAAGGAGCCAGCGGGGTTTTAGATACGCAGTATTTT,CASSQGASGVLDTQYF
TRBD1,NA,TRBJ2-7,TRBV6-6,TGTGCCAGCAGTTGGAAGGACAGGGGTTATGAGCAGTACTTC,CASSWKDRGYEQYF
TRBD1,few,TRBJ1-2,TRBV5-4,TGTGCCAGCAGCGAAGAACTACGGGACAGCGGGGGCTACACCTTC,CASSEELRDSGGYTF
NA,once,TRBJ2-2,TRBV6-6,TGTGCCAGCAGACCGGGGGGACAAACCGGGGAGCTGTTTTTT,CASRPGGQTGELFF
NA,NA,TRBJ1-2,TRBV29-1,TGCAGCGACACGGGACAAACAAGTAACTATGGCTACACCTTC,CSDTGQTSNYGYTF
NA,NA,TRBJ1-6,TRBV2,TGTGCCAGCAGTGAATCGCCCGGGAGCAGTTCACCCCTCCACTTT,CASSESPGSSSPLHF
NA,NA,TRBJ1-1,TRBV5-1,TGCGCCAGCAGCTTGGCTCAGGGAAGTCGGAACACTGAAGCTTTCTTT,CASSLAQGSRNTEAFF
NA,NA,TRBJ1-2,TRBV6-2/TRBV6-3,TGTGCCAGCAGTTGGGCAGGCGCTAACTATGGCTACACCTTC,CASSWAGANYGYTF
TRBD2,NA,TRBJ2-3,TRBV11-3,TGTGCCAGCAGCTTAGGGACTAGCGGCACAGATACGCAGTATTTT,CASSLGTSGTDTQYF
TRBD2,NA,TRBJ2-1,TRBV4-1,TGCGCCAGCAGCCAAGGGCCCCGGGACTATCCCTACAATGAGCAGTTCTTC,CASSQGPRDYPYNEQFF
NA,NA,TRBJ1-5,TRBV3-1/TRBV3-2,TGTGCCAGCAGCCAAGGTGAGGTGCAGGGAGGACGGCCCCAGCATTTT,CASSQGEVQGGRPQHF
TRBD1,NA,TRBJ1-3,TRBV7-9,TGTGCCAGCAGCTTGAATGACAGGGCTGGAAACACCATATATTTT,CASSLNDRAGNTIYF
TRBD2,NA,TRBJ2-3,TRBV7-9,TGTGCCAGCAGGACTAGCGGGGGGCGGAGCACAGATACGCAGTATTTT,CASRTSGGRSTDTQYF
NA,NA,TRBJ2-1,TRBV6-2/TRBV6-3,TGTGCCAGCAGTCAGGCGCGTTACAATGAGCAGTTCTTC,CASSQARYNEQFF
NA,NA,TRBJ2-7,TRBV7-9,TGTGCCAGCAGCTTGGGTCGGACCTACGAGCAGTACTTC,CASSLGRTYEQYF
NA,NA,TRBJ2-3,TRBV30,TGTGCCTGGAACCCTACCCGATATACGCAGTATTTT,CAWNPTRYTQYF
TRBD1,NA,TRBJ1-1,TRBV11-3,TGTGCCAGCAGCTCCAGGACAGGTGAAGCTTTCTTT,CASSSRTGEAFF